These 21 T cell receptor beta chains originate from one sample sequenced in a study of graft-versus-host responses after intestinal transplantation. The antigens for these receptors are not known. The method was immunoSEQ multiplex PCR; TCRdb's version includes in-frame clones alone and lacks a portion of them. The table lists roughly 92,000 clones, 88% of them singletons, with approximately 0.28% in the top ten. The sample in question was unstimulated CD4+ T cells sorted from spleen or lymph node cells, obtained before transplant. These receptors were taken from a human donor who was the organ donor for an intestinal transplant.

CDR3 nucleotides: TGTGCCAGCAGTTACCCGGGGGGGGGCCGAGGGTATATGTTCTTC. Translation gives CASSYPGGGRGYMFF. The rearrangement uses TRBV6-5 and TRBJ2-1, with 8 bases fitting TRBD2. Germline CDR1 reads MNHEY; CDR2 reads SVGAGI. Trimming took 2 bases from V and 15 from J; bases not matched to a gene: 15. The CDR3 consists of 15 residues.

The chain links TRBV5-1 to TRBJ2-3; D perhaps matches TRBD2 (6 bases). The germline V and J ends were trimmed by 4 bases and 2 bases, with 17 bases remaining between them. The germline gives CDR1 SGHRS, CDR2 YFSETQ. There are 16 residues in the CDR3. Written as DNA, the CDR3 is TGCGCCAGCAGCCCTCAAGCGGGCGGATTCACAGATACGCAGTATTTT. It encodes CASSPQAGGFTDTQYF.

The CDR3 bases are TGTGCCAGCAACGAAATCGGACAGGGACGCATCTTTGGCTACACCTTC. Translation gives CASNEIGQGRIFGYTF. The gene calls are TRBV28 and TRBJ1-2, with 8 bases matching TRBD1. Trimming removed 7 bases from V and 7 bases from J; junction bases left unmatched: 17. Germline CDR1 reads MDHEN; CDR2 reads SYDVKM. The CDR3 is made up of 16 amino acids.

This sequence joins TRBV19 and TRBJ1-5; no definite D call. Germline CDR1 and CDR2: LNHDA and SQIVND (reference sequence). V was trimmed by 7 bases and J by 9 bases, leaving 19 bases between them. The CDR3 extends over 14 amino acids. CDR3 nucleotide sequence: TGTGCCAGTAAACGGGATACCTTAAGTTGGCCCCAGCATTTT. Its protein product is CASKRDTLSWPQHF.

J is TRBJ2-3 and V is TRBV7-9, with 9 positions matching TRBD2. Germline V lookup: CDR1 SEHNR, CDR2 FQNEAQ (reference sequence). This CDR3 contains 16 residues. V lost 5 bases to trimming and J lost 2 bases; unmatched junction nucleotides: 8. The CDR3 sequence is CASSGRLAVLTDTQYF. The CDR3 region has the DNA TGTGCCAGCAGCGGACGACTAGCGGTCCTCACAGATACGCAGTATTTT.

The chain links TRBV7-3 to TRBJ1-1; TRBD1 aligns across 7 bases. The germline V gene has CDR1 SGHTA and CDR2 FQGTGA. The V segment lost 5 bases and the J segment 8 bases; nucleotides outside the gene matches: 5. The CDR3 contains 12 residues. For the CDR3, the DNA is TGTGCCAGCAGCGCGACAGGGCTCGAAGCTTTCTTT. Translating gives CASSATGLEAFF.

The rearrangement uses TRBV7-9 and TRBJ2-1; D is perhaps TRBD2 (5 bases). The germline V gene has CDR1 SEHNR and CDR2 FQNEAQ (reference sequence). This CDR3 region has 12 residues. Deletions cut 5 bases from V and 10 bases from J, with 12 bases between. In nucleotides, the CDR3 is TGTGCCAGCAGCCCTTTACTAGGGGAGCAGTTCTTC. The encoded protein is CASSPLLGEQFF.

Points on this clone: One end of the junction fails to match germline, which may point to a read error. The J gene is TRBJ2-7, the V gene TRBV28, with 7 bases aligning to TRBD1. There are 16 residues in the CDR3. Per germline, CDR1 MDHEN and CDR2 SYDVKM. CDR3 nucleotide sequence: TGTGCCAGCAGTCCCCGACAGGGAATAGGATCCTCCGAGCAGTACTTC. Translating it yields CASSPRQGIGSSEQYF.

V and J are TRBV15 and TRBJ2-5; D uncertain. Trimming took 0 bases from V and 4 from J, leaving 3 bases between them. The germline V gene has CDR1 LNHNV and CDR2 YYDKDF (reference sequence). The CDR3 is made up of 12 amino acids. CDR3 in DNA: TGTGCCACCAGCAGAGATCTAGAGACCCAGTACTTC. This translates into CATSRDLETQYF.

In this sample, this clone turned up a few times. This sequence joins TRBV4-3 and TRBJ1-4; 8 bases are shared with TRBD1. The germline CDR1 and CDR2 sequences are LGHNA and YSLEER. The CDR3 loop spans 15 amino acids. With V trimmed by 4 bases and J by 8 bases, 9 bases remained unmatched. This CDR3 is CASSPRPQGGEKLFF. The CDR3 region has the DNA TGCGCCAGCAGCCCACGCCCACAGGGGGGAGAAAAACTGTTTTTT.

The chain links TRBV19 to TRBJ2-1; 11 bases fit TRBD2. The CDR3 has 15 residues. J gave up 9 bases and V 7 bases, and 11 bases lay outside the gene matches. From germline, CDR1 is LNHDA and CDR2 SQIVND (reference sequence). CDR3 coding DNA: TGTGCCAGTACCGTACTAGCGGGGGACGTAAGTGAGCAGTTCTTC. Translating it yields CASTVLAGDVSEQFF. The whole variable domain, filled in from reference TRBV19 and TRBJ2-1, reads DGGITQSPKYLFRKEGQNVTLSCEQNLNHDAMYWYRQDPGQGLRLIYYSQIVNDFQKGDIAEGYSVSREKKESFPLTVTSAQKNPTAFYLCASTVLAGDVSEQFFGPGTRLTVL.

The rearrangement joins TRBV7-6 to TRBJ1-1, with D possibly matching TRBD1 (5 bases). Germline V gives CDR1 SGHVS, CDR2 FNYEAQ. This CDR3 comprises 14 residues. V lost 5 bases, J lost 4 bases, and 14 bases lay in between. Written as DNA, the CDR3 is TGTGCCAGCAGCCTCCGACAGCGGGTCACTGAAGCTTTCTTT. Amino acids: CASSLRQRVTEAFF.

The gene calls are TRBV7-2 and TRBJ1-2; a weak D match, TRBD1 (5 bases). V lost 5 bases to trimming and J lost 2 bases, with 15 bases between them. The CDR3 consists of 15 residues. Looked up from germline, CDR1 is SGHTA and CDR2 is FQGNSA. The CDR3 nucleotides are TGTGCCAGCAGCCCGAGGACGGCAGGGAACTATGGCTACACCTTC. Translated: CASSPRTAGNYGYTF.

The V gene is TRBV9, the J gene TRBJ2-1, with D tentatively TRBD2 (5 bases). This CDR3 region has 16 residues. From germline, CDR1 is SGDLS and CDR2 YYNGEE. The V end was cut by 4 bases, the J end by 3 bases, with 17 bases between. For the CDR3, the DNA is TGTGCCAGCAGCCCCGACCCCCGGGGTAGCTACAATGAGCAGTTCTTC. The encoded protein is CASSPDPRGSYNEQFF.

The J gene is TRBJ2-1, the V gene TRBV7-2, with TRBD2 identical over 9 bases. After removal of 2 bases from V and 8 bases from J, the junction contained 10 bases not matched to a gene. The CDR3 extends over 16 amino acids. CDR1 and CDR2 from the germline V gene are SGHTA and FQGNSA. The CDR3 DNA sequence: TGTGCCAGCAGCTTAAGTCCGGCGGGAGGGGGGGATGAGCAGTTCTTC. Translated, it gives CASSLSPAGGGDEQFF.

V and J are TRBV28 and TRBJ2-7, with 7 nucleotides matching TRBD2. CDR1 is MDHEN and CDR2 is SYDVKM in the germline V gene. Unmatched junction bases numbered 4, after V lost 1 base and J lost 7 bases. This CDR3 is built from 13 residues. CDR3 in DNA: TGTGCCAGCAGTTTATTGGGGGGGTTAGAGCAGTACTTC. Protein product: CASSLLGGLEQYF. Based on the CDR3 plus reference TRBV28 and TRBJ2-7, the full variable domain is DVKVTQSSRYLVKRTGEKVFLECVQDMDHENMFWYRQDPGLGLRLIYFSYDVKMKEKGDIPEGYSVSREKKERFSLILESASTNQTSMYLCASSLLGGLEQYFGPGTRLTVT.

Concerning this clone itself: One end of the junction fails to match germline, which may point to a read error. The CDR3 loop reads CASSHSGTVNQPQHF. In DNA form, the CDR3 reads TGTGCCAGCAGTCACTCTGGGACAGTTAATCAGCCCCAGCATTTT. The chain carries TRBV6-5 and TRBJ1-5, with TRBD1 matching over 7 bases. Per germline, CDR1 MNHEY and CDR2 SVGAGI. The CDR3 runs to 15 residues.

The chain's CDR3 is CASSSPGRVVNTQYF. The CDR3 DNA reads as TGTGCCAGCAGCTCCCCGGGAAGGGTGGTAAATACGCAGTATTTT. This rearrangement joins TRBV7-2 to TRBJ2-3, with D possibly being TRBD2 (5 bases). V lost 4 bases to trimming and J lost 7 bases, with 18 bases between them. Germline V gene sequence: CDR1 SGHTA, CDR2 FQGNSA. This CDR3 region has 15 residues.

This clone was seen a few times. The chain carries TRBV11-3 and TRBJ2-3; 10 bases are a match to TRBD2. This CDR3 has 17 residues. CDR1 and CDR2 from the germline V gene are SGHNT and YENEEA. V was pared by 5 bases and J by 2 bases, with 10 bases of the junction left unmatched. The CDR3 region is CASSRGASGGTTDTQYF. In nucleotides, the CDR3 is TGTGCCAGCAGCCGCGGGGCTAGCGGGGGAACCACAGATACGCAGTATTTT.

J is TRBJ1-2 and V is TRBV30, with D possibly being TRBD1 (6 bases). Deletions cut 4 bases from V and 8 bases from J, with 17 bases between. Germline V CDR1 and CDR2: GTSNPN, SVGIG (reference sequence). The CDR3 has 13 residues. CDR3 region: CAWIKKTGTGYTF. In DNA form, the CDR3 reads TGTGCCTGGATTAAGAAAACAGGGACCGGCTACACCTTC. Using reference TRBV30 and TRBJ1-2 for the parts outside the CDR3, the full variable domain is SQTIHQWPATLVQPVGSPLSLECTVEGTSNPNLYWYRQAAGRGLQLLFYSVGIGQISSEVPQNLSASRPQDRQFILSSKKLLLSDSGFYLCAWIKKTGTGYTFGSGTRLTVV.

The gene calls are TRBV6-5 and TRBJ2-3, with D perhaps matching TRBD1 (6 bases). Trimming removed 6 bases at V and 6 bases at J, with 16 bases between. The CDR3 is 14 amino acids. The germline gives CDR1 MNHEY, CDR2 SVGAGI. The CDR3 is CASRDTGSTDTQYF. The CDR3 DNA reads TGTGCCAGCAGGGATACAGGGTCCACCGATACGCAGTATTTT.